This is a list of T cell receptor beta chains from one sample in a study of response to subunit inactivated influenza vaccine. TCRdb independently ran MiXCR on the RT-PCR reads; one entry per CDR3 protein. The sample includes 500,000 to 600,000 distinct CDR3 sequences, around 8% of them seen just once. Source: PBMCs from blood, taken roughly 24 months after vaccination. These receptors originate from a man aged 50 to 69 who received an inactivated influenza vaccine. Each CDR3 is given with its conserved first and last residue. A D gene is named only where the DNA matches it firmly. Expanded clones are given a class, and other clones once, few, many or no size at all.

D gene,clone size,J gene,V gene,CDR3 DNA,CDR3 protein
.,many,TRBJ2-5,TRBV4-1,TGCGCCAGCAGCCGGACCACCTTACAAGAGACCCAGTACTTC,CASSRTTLQETQYF
.,.,TRBJ1-5,TRBV28,TGTGCCAGCAGTTTGCGCCGCCTCAATCAGCCCCAGCATTTT,CASSLRRLNQPQHF
.,few,TRBJ1-2,TRBV6-5,TGTGCCAGCAGTTCGCGGGACAACTATGGCTACACCTTC,CASSSRDNYGYTF
.,.,TRBJ2-6,TRBV7-8,TGTGCCAGCAGCTGGGCCAGGGTGGCTCTTAGTGACTCTGGGGCCAACGTCCTGACTTTC,CASSWARVALSDSGANVLTF
.,.,TRBJ2-1,TRBV30,TGTGCCTGGAGTGGTCGGGTAAGCTCCTACAATGAGCAGTTCTTC,CAWSGRVSSYNEQFF
TRBD1,.,TRBJ2-4,TRBV2,TGTGCCAGCGGGCGGGACAGGGTCGGCCTAGCCAAAAACATTCAGTACTTC,CASGRDRVGLAKNIQYF
.,few,TRBJ2-7,TRBV7-8,TGTGCCAGCAGCCATGTAAGAGGGAGAAATTGGGGCGAGCAGTACTTC,CASSHVRGRNWGEQYF
TRBD2,few,TRBJ2-2,TRBV5-1,TGCGCCAGCAGCTGGACCGGGACTAGCGGGACCGGGGAGCTGTTTTTT,CASSWTGTSGTGELFF
TRBD1,few,TRBJ1-1,TRBV19,TGTGCCAGTAGTATGAGGCCCCAGGGGGCGCGAGAAGCTTTCTTT,CASSMRPQGAREAFF
TRBD1,.,TRBJ1-1,TRBV29-1,TGCAGCGCAACAGGGGCTGGAACTGAAGCTTTCTTT,CSATGAGTEAFF
.,many,TRBJ1-4,TRBV7-2,TGTGCCAGCAGCCCGCGACAAGGGGGTGAAAAACTGTTTTTT,CASSPRQGGEKLFF
.,few,TRBJ2-7,TRBV27,TGTGCCAGCAGTTCTCGGACAGTGCCCAGACCTTACGAGCAGTACTTC,CASSSRTVPRPYEQYF
TRBD1,many,TRBJ2-2,TRBV10-3,TGTGCCATCAGGGACCCGGGACAGGGGGCAAACACCGGGGAGCTGTTTTTT,CAIRDPGQGANTGELFF
.,few,TRBJ2-1,TRBV7-2,TGTGCCAGCACCCAATATCAGGGTGAGCAGTTCTTC,CASTQYQGEQFF
.,few,TRBJ1-2,TRBV4-3,TGCGCCAGCAGCCAAGCCCATGGGAGCTTGGATGGCTACACCTTC,CASSQAHGSLDGYTF
TRBD2,many,TRBJ2-5,TRBV28,TGTGCCAGCAGTGCCTCAATGGGACTAGTAGGAGAAGAGACCCAGTACTTC,CASSASMGLVGEETQYF
TRBD2,many,TRBJ2-1,TRBV27,TGTGCCAGCAGTTTAGGGTCTAGCGGGAGGCTGAATGAGCAGTTCTTC,CASSLGSSGRLNEQFF
.,few,TRBJ2-3,TRBV18,TGTGCCAGCTCACCATTCACTAAAGATACGCAGTATTTT,CASSPFTKDTQYF